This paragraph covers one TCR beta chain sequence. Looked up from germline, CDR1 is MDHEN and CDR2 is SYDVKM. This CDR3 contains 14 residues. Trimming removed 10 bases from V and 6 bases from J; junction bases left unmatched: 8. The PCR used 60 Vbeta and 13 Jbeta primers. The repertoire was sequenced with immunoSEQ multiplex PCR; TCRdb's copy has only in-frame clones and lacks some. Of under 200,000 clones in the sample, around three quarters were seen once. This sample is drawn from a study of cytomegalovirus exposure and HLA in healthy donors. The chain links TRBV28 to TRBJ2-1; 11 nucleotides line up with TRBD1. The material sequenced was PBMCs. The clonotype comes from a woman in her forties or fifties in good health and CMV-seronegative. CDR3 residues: CATLGQGASNEQFF. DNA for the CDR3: TGTGCCACCTTAGGACAGGGGGCGTCCAATGAGCAGTTCTTC.